The 30 T cell receptor beta chains below come from one sample, sequenced in a study of blood T cell repertoires in COVID-19 (TCRdb year 2020). Libraries came from the immunoSEQ multiplex PCR assay. Imported from immuneACCESS, the table was reduced by TCRdb to in-frame sequences with V and J called. These copies leave out some clones; in studies compared against another copy, an unresolved V gene accounts for under half, and the cause of the remainder is not known. Here the sample has roughly 340,000 clones; around 90% occur a single time. The top ten clonotypes cover approximately 3.5% of the sample. The sample taken for sequencing was peripheral blood. The receptors come from a woman younger than 30 who had recovered from COVID-19.

The chain uses TRBV29-1 and TRBJ2-3, with 11 nucleotides matching TRBD2. This CDR3 comprises 14 residues. J lost 2 bases, V lost 8 bases, and 6 bases had no gene match. CDR1 is SQVTM and CDR2 is ANQGSEA in the germline V gene. This CDR3 reads CSILGLAVTDTQYF. The CDR3 bases are TGCAGCATCCTGGGACTAGCGGTCACAGATACGCAGTATTTT.

The chain uses TRBV19 and TRBJ1-5; D remains unclear. Germline-derived CDR1 and CDR2 are LNHDA and SQIVND (reference sequence). The V and J ends lost 2 bases and 6 bases respectively, with 20 bases between them. The CDR3 contains 17 residues. The CDR3 DNA reads TGTGCCAGTAGTATAAGTATCGGGAAACGACGGAGTCAGCCCCAGCATTTT. This encodes CASSISIGKRRSQPQHF.

The chain couples TRBV7-2 to TRBJ1-1; D unclear. The V gene's germline CDR1 is SGHTA and CDR2 FQGNSA. The CDR3 covers 13 residues. V lost 0 bases and J 8 bases, leaving 10 bases between the germline ends. Written as DNA, the CDR3 is TGTGCCAGCAGCTTAGCGGAGGGCACCGAAGCTTTCTTT. Protein product: CASSLAEGTEAFF.

The chain links TRBV7-2 to TRBJ1-2; TRBD1 matches at 7 bases. Germline V lookup: CDR1 SGHTA, CDR2 FQGNSA. The CDR3 length is 18 residues. V shed 1 base and J 1 base; nucleotides not matched to a gene: 12. The CDR3 region has the DNA TGTGCCAGCAGCTTAGGGCCGTCCGCGGGACAGAGTAACTATGGCTACACCTTC. Its translation: CASSLGPSAGQSNYGYTF.

V usage is TRBV4-1 and J usage is TRBJ1-1; a weak D match, TRBD1 (6 bases). Trimming took off 0 bases at V and 4 bases at J, with 12 bases between the two ends. Germline CDR1 reads MGHRA; CDR2 reads YSYEKL. This CDR3 spans 15 amino acids. The CDR3: CASSQEGGVVTEAFF. CDR3 nucleotides: TGCGCCAGCAGCCAAGAAGGGGGTGTGGTCACTGAAGCTTTCTTT.

The rearrangement uses TRBV29-1 and TRBJ2-3; D is uncertain. Germline CDR1 reads SQVTM; CDR2 reads ANQGSEA. V was shortened by 0 bases and J by 1 base, with 11 bases between the two germline ends. The CDR3 runs to 15 residues. DNA of the CDR3: TGCAGCGTTGAAGACGGTTTCCGTGGCACAGATACGCAGTATTTT. It yields the protein CSVEDGFRGTDTQYF.

The chain combines TRBV19 with TRBJ1-2, with D possibly being TRBD1 (6 bases). Trimming removed 5 bases at V and 8 bases at J, with 18 bases between. CDR1 is LNHDA, CDR2 SQIVND, per germline (reference sequence). The CDR3 extends over 14 amino acids. This CDR3 is CASSGGLGVEGYTF. CDR3 sequence (DNA): TGTGCCAGTAGTGGGGGCCTCGGGGTTGAAGGCTACACCTTC.

The chain links TRBV7-8 to TRBJ2-5; 8 nucleotides align to TRBD1. The CDR3 extends over 15 amino acids. V trimming: 5 bases; J trimming: 5 bases; junction bases outside the gene matches: 10. Germline loops: CDR1 SGHVS, CDR2 FQNEAQ. The CDR3 sequence is CASSRGQGVRETQYF. The CDR3 DNA follows: TGTGCCAGCAGCCGAGGACAGGGTGTGCGGGAGACCCAGTACTTC.

This sequence joins TRBV19 and TRBJ1-2, with 8 bases aligning to TRBD1. The CDR3 covers 14 residues. V lost 7 bases, J lost 5 bases, and 9 bases stayed unmatched. The V gene's germline CDR1 is LNHDA and CDR2 SQIVND (reference sequence). The chain's CDR3 is CASTPVDRVYGYTF. The CDR3 DNA follows: TGTGCCAGTACCCCGGTGGACAGGGTTTATGGCTACACCTTC.

The chain has TRBV12-3 or TRBV12-4 and TRBJ1-1; 9 nucleotides align to TRBD1. The CDR3 has 13 amino acids. V dropped 3 bases and J dropped 8; count of bases not matched to a gene: 4. CDR3 bases: TGTGCCAGCAGTTTGACTGGACAGGGGGAAGCTTTCTTT. Its translation is CASSLTGQGEAFF.

A single count supports this clone. The V and J genes are TRBV11-3 and TRBJ1-1; 9 bases fit TRBD1. Trimming at V came to 3 bases and at J to 5 bases, leaving 7 bases not matched to a gene. Germline values: CDR1 SGHNT, CDR2 YENEEA. This CDR3 is 15 amino acids long. CDR3 DNA sequence: TGTGCCAGCAGCTTGGGGACAGGGAGAAGGACTGAAGCTTTCTTT. Translation gives CASSLGTGRRTEAFF. The full variable domain, its missing parts supplied by reference TRBV11-3 and TRBJ1-1, is EAGVVQSPRYKIIEKKQPVAFWCNPISGHNTLYWYLQNLGQGPELLIRYENEEAVDDSQLPKDRFSAERLKGVDSTLKIQPAELGDSAVYLCASSLGTGRRTEAFFGQGTRLTVV.

The rearrangement links TRBV19 to TRBJ1-1, with 9 bases lining up with TRBD1. Germline CDR1 LNHDA, CDR2 SQIVND (reference sequence). This CDR3 has 15 residues. The junction had 4 bases not matched to a gene; V was cut back by 5 bases and J by 0 bases. The CDR3 is CASSGTGLMNTEAFF. Here the CDR3 DNA reads TGTGCCAGTAGTGGGACAGGGCTAATGAACACTGAAGCTTTCTTT.

The CDR3 loop reads CAMGTGLYNEQFF. As DNA, the CDR3 is TGTGCCATGGGGACAGGTTTATACAATGAGCAGTTCTTC. The J gene is TRBJ2-1, the V gene TRBV10-3; TRBD1 aligns across 8 bases. Per the germline V gene, CDR1 is ENHRY and CDR2 is SYGVKD. V trimming: 9 bases; J trimming: 4 bases; junction bases outside the gene matches: 5. The CDR3 consists of 13 residues.

The V call is TRBV18, the J call TRBJ1-3, with a possible D match to TRBD1 (5 bases). V lost 0 bases and J lost 4, with 10 bases in between. Germline V gives CDR1 KGHSH, CDR2 LQKENI. The CDR3 covers 15 residues. The chain's CDR3 is CASSPPTTAGNTIYF. The CDR3 DNA sequence: TGTGCCAGCTCACCACCAACGACAGCCGGAAACACCATATATTTT.

This clone was observed a single time. The chain is built from TRBV4-1 and TRBJ1-2; no clear D. V lost 0 bases and J lost 3, with 11 bases in between. Germline V gene sequence: CDR1 MGHRA, CDR2 YSYEKL. The CDR3 covers 15 residues. DNA for the CDR3: TGCGCCAGCAGCCAAGATCTTGGCAGGCACTATGGCTACACCTTC. It encodes CASSQDLGRHYGYTF.

V usage is TRBV24-1 and J usage is TRBJ2-3; possibly TRBD1 for D (5 bases). Germline loops: CDR1 KGHDR, CDR2 SFDVKD. The CDR3 has 13 amino acids. Trimming left V 5 bases short and J 5 bases short, with 10 bases between. CDR3 protein: CATSALTVDTQYF. The CDR3 DNA follows: TGTGCCACCAGTGCGTTGACAGTAGATACGCAGTATTTT.

This chain uses TRBV28 with TRBJ2-1; no definite D call. Germline assignment: CDR1 MDHEN and CDR2 SYDVKM. Trimming stripped 3 bases from V and 2 bases from J, with 11 bases between. There are 15 residues in the CDR3. The CDR3 sequence: CASSLRRGPYNEQFF. In DNA, the CDR3 is TGTGCCAGCAGTTTGAGGAGAGGTCCCTACAATGAGCAGTTCTTC. Supplemented by reference TRBV28 and TRBJ2-1, the full variable domain reads DVKVTQSSRYLVKRTGEKVFLECVQDMDHENMFWYRQDPGLGLRLIYFSYDVKMKEKGDIPEGYSVSREKKERFSLILESASTNQTSMYLCASSLRRGPYNEQFFGPGTRLTVL.

This chain uses TRBV7-2 with TRBJ1-1, with 10 bases matching TRBD1. The trim removed 4 bases at V and 3 bases at J, leaving 17 bases unmatched. The CDR3 loop spans 19 amino acids. CDR1 SGHTA and CDR2 FQGNSA come from the germline V gene. As DNA, the CDR3 is TGTGCCAGCAGCTCGAAAGAAGGACAGGGGGGTTTTAGGGACACTGAAGCTTTCTTT. Residues: CASSSKEGQGGFRDTEAFF. The whole variable domain, remainder taken from reference TRBV7-2 and TRBJ1-1, is GAGVSQSPSNKVTEKGKDVELRCDPISGHTALYWYRQSLGQGLEFLIYFQGNSAPDKSGLPSDRFSAERTGGSVSTLTIQRTQQEDSAVYLCASSSKEGQGGFRDTEAFFGQGTRLTVV.

This clone was observed a single time. The J gene is TRBJ2-1, the V gene TRBV7-2, with D perhaps matching TRBD2 (6 bases). CDR3 length: 15 amino acids. V was clipped by 4 bases and J by 0 bases, with 10 bases between them. Germline V gene sequence: CDR1 SGHTA, CDR2 FQGNSA. CDR3 sequence reads: CASSSGLLSYNEQFF. The CDR3 bases are TGTGCCAGCAGCTCGGGACTCCTCTCCTACAATGAGCAGTTCTTC.

The V gene is TRBV11-2, the J gene TRBJ1-2, with 9 bases matching TRBD1. The germline V gene has CDR1 SGHAT and CDR2 FQNNGV. The junction had 6 bases not matched to a gene; V was cut back by 3 bases and J by 4 bases. The CDR3 has 15 residues. CDR3 nucleotides: TGTGCCAGCAGCTTGACACAGGGGGCGGGCTATGGCTACACCTTC. Encoded protein: CASSLTQGAGYGYTF. Supplemented by reference TRBV11-2 and TRBJ1-2, the full variable domain reads EAGVAQSPRYKIIEKRQSVAFWCNPISGHATLYWYQQILGQGPKLLIQFQNNGVVDDSQLPKDRFSAERLKGVDSTLKIQPAKLEDSAVYLCASSLTQGAGYGYTFGSGTRLTVV.

The chain recombines TRBV30 with TRBJ2-1; D remains ambiguous. CDR3 length equals 16 residues. Germline loops: CDR1 GTSNPN, CDR2 SVGIG (reference sequence). Trimming stripped 4 bases from V and 0 bases from J, with 16 bases between. The CDR3 loop is CAWMSIRRYSYNEQFF. Written as DNA, the CDR3 is TGTGCCTGGATGTCAATCCGGCGGTACTCCTACAATGAGCAGTTCTTC. Combining the CDR3 with reference TRBV30 and TRBJ2-1 gives the whole variable domain SQTIHQWPATLVQPVGSPLSLECTVEGTSNPNLYWYRQAAGRGLQLLFYSVGIGQISSEVPQNLSASRPQDRQFILSSKKLLLSDSGFYLCAWMSIRRYSYNEQFFGPGTRLTVL.

A note on this clone: The junction and the germline gene differ at one end; a read error may be behind it. The V call is TRBV19, the J call TRBJ2-1, with TRBD2 identical over 10 bases. Germline V gene data show CDR1 as LNHDA and CDR2 as SQIVND (reference sequence). There are 18 residues in the CDR3. CDR3 amino acids: CASSLDGPGLANYNEQFF. The CDR3 nucleotides read TGTGCCAGTAGTTTAGATGGTCCGGGACTAGCGAACTACAATGAGCAGTTCTTC.

The J gene is TRBJ2-1, the V gene TRBV11-3; 13 bases align to TRBD2. The CDR3 consists of 19 residues. With V trimmed by 4 bases and J by 1 base, 10 bases remained unmatched. CDR1 and CDR2 (germline): SGHNT, YENEEA. Written as DNA, the CDR3 is TGTGCCAGCAGCTCTCACGACCCGGGACTAGCGGGATCCTACAATGAGCAGTTCTTC. It translates to CASSSHDPGLAGSYNEQFF.

The gene calls are TRBV27 and TRBJ1-1; D may be TRBD1 (6 bases). Looked up from germline, CDR1 is MNHEY and CDR2 is SMNVEV (reference sequence). The CDR3 extends over 15 amino acids. Trimming stripped 0 bases from V and 5 bases from J, with 13 bases between. CDR3 nucleotides: TGTGCCAGCAGTTTATCGGGGGGGCTACTGACTGAAGCTTTCTTT. Protein: CASSLSGGLLTEAFF.

The chain links TRBV5-4 to TRBJ1-4; D unclear. There are 16 residues in the CDR3. Germline V gene sequence: CDR1 SGHNT, CDR2 YYREEE (reference sequence). V was clipped by 1 base and J by 4 bases, with 14 bases between them. This CDR3 is CASSLRREQHNEKLFF. The CDR3 region has the DNA TGTGCCAGCAGCTTGCGTCGGGAACAGCATAATGAAAAACTGTTTTTT.

CDR3 loop: CASSFTRNANYGYTF. The CDR3 DNA reads TGTGCCAGCAGCTTCACGAGGAACGCTAACTATGGCTACACCTTC. The chain recombines TRBV7-4 with TRBJ1-2; D is unclear. Trimming shortened V by 3 bases and J by 0 bases, and 11 bases separated the two germline ends. Germline V lookup: CDR1 SGHVT, CDR2 SQSDAQ. The CDR3 has 15 amino acids.

The J gene is TRBJ2-2, the V gene TRBV5-4, with 14 bases fitting TRBD2. J gave up 0 bases and V 7 bases, and 8 bases lay outside the gene matches. This CDR3 region has 18 residues. The germline V gene encodes CDR1 SGHNT and CDR2 YYREEE (reference sequence). The CDR3 bases are TGTGCCAGCGGTACTGGACTAGCGGGAGGTCCGAACACCGGGGAGCTGTTTTTT. This gives the protein CASGTGLAGGPNTGELFF.

Comment on this clone: Other DNA sequences within the sample encode an identical CDR3. V gene TRBV5-1 combines with J gene TRBJ2-1, with 11 bases fitting TRBD2. The germline CDR1 and CDR2 sequences are SGHRS and YFSETQ. The CDR3 is 16 amino acids. The trim removed 3 bases at V and 0 bases at J, leaving 2 bases unmatched. The CDR3 nucleotides are TGCGCCAGCAGCTCAACTAGCGGGAGCTCCTACAATGAGCAGTTCTTC. It codes for CASSSTSGSSYNEQFF.

DNA of the CDR3: TGTGCCAGCAGTGATACAGGATTTAACTATGGCTACACCTTC. This sequence encodes CASSDTGFNYGYTF. The gene calls are TRBV2 and TRBJ1-2; maybe TRBD1 (5 bases). In germline, CDR1 is SNHLY, CDR2 FYNNEI. The CDR3 spans 14 residues. With 3 bases removed from V and 1 base from J, the gap between germline ends came to 9 bases.

The chain combines TRBV11-3 with TRBJ1-1; maybe TRBD1 (6 bases). Germline V gene data show CDR1 as SGHNT and CDR2 as YENEEA. V shed 7 bases and J shed 1 base, with 10 bases lying between them. This CDR3 region has 13 residues. The CDR3 DNA reads as TGTGCCAGCAAATCCAGGGGGAACACTGAAGCTTTCTTT. It specifies CASKSRGNTEAFF. The complete variable domain, with remaining parts taken from reference TRBV11-3 and TRBJ1-1, reads EAGVVQSPRYKIIEKKQPVAFWCNPISGHNTLYWYLQNLGQGPELLIRYENEEAVDDSQLPKDRFSAERLKGVDSTLKIQPAELGDSAVYLCASKSRGNTEAFFGQGTRLTVV.